A single sample gave rise to the 20 T cell receptor beta chains below, sequenced in a study of CXCR3-negative and CXCR3-positive naive CD8 T cells. Libraries of TRB cDNA were made by 5' RACE and carried UMIs. From the 5' RACE reads, TCRdb lists one entry per CDR3 protein and no DNA. Here the sample table reports around 92,000 distinct CDR3 sequences. The material sequenced was naive CXCR3- CD8+ T cells from blood. Specified subset: CD45RO-CCR7+CD27+CD95- naive CD8+ T cells lacking CXCR3 (TNR3-). The origin of the receptors is a human donor in good health. Some clones in this sample may be carry-over from other donors' samples.

V usage is TRBV6-5 and J usage is TRBJ2-7; TCRdb's D gene call, TRBD1, goes unchecked for lack of DNA. Per the germline V gene, CDR1 is MNHEY and CDR2 is SVGAGI. This CDR3 has 17 amino acids. CDR3: CASSYGWGIEASYEQYF.

This chain joins TRBV29-1 and TRBJ2-3; TCRdb reports TRBD1, a call that lacks DNA to check it against. In germline, CDR1 is SQVTM, CDR2 ANQGSEA. The CDR3 is 17 amino acids. The CDR3 protein is CSVEWGLGTGTPDTQYF.

The V call is TRBV24-1, the J call TRBJ2-1; TCRdb's D gene call, TRBD1, goes unchecked for lack of DNA. This CDR3 contains 16 residues. Germline lookup yields CDR1 KGHDR and CDR2 SFDVKD. The CDR3 protein is CATSDLNWSPRGEQFF.

The gene calls are TRBV7-9 and TRBJ2-7; as DNA is missing, the TRBD1 call by TCRdb cannot be tested. From germline, CDR1 is SEHNR and CDR2 FQNEAQ (reference sequence). The length of the CDR3 is 13 residues. The CDR3 sequence: CASSAGASYEQYF. Drawing the rest from reference TRBV7-9 and TRBJ2-7, the complete variable domain is DTGVSQNPRHKITKRGQNVTFRCDPISEHNRLYWYRQTLGQGPEFLTYFQNEAQLEKSRLLSDRFSAERPKGSFSTLEIQRTEQGDSAMYLCASSAGASYEQYFGPGTRLTVT.

The chain couples TRBV29-1 to TRBJ1-2; TCRdb names TRBD1, which stays unverified in the absence of DNA. There are 17 residues in the CDR3. CDR1 is SQVTM, CDR2 ANQGSEA, per germline. CDR3 loop: CSVEPPPERGRATGYTF.

This chain uses TRBV21-1 with TRBJ1-1; there is no DNA to check the TCRdb D call of TRBD1. TRBV21-1 is given as a pseudogene. This CDR3 region has 16 residues. The CDR3 here is CARKRNRCGPRTEAFF.

The chain recombines TRBV20-1 with TRBJ2-7. CDR1 and CDR2 from the germline V gene are DFQATT and SNEGSKA (reference sequence). The CDR3 is 13 amino acids. CDR3 residues: CSARLTGNYEQYF.

The chain joins TRBV7-9 to TRBJ2-3; lacking DNA, the TRBD1 call made by TCRdb goes unchecked. Looked up from germline, CDR1 is SEHNR and CDR2 is FQNEAQ (reference sequence). This CDR3 has 18 residues. The chain's CDR3 is CASSSIPVDRGRTDTQYF.

The chain uses TRBV5-1 and TRBJ2-5; the D gene TCRdb calls, TRBD1, cannot be checked with no DNA. The CDR3 runs to 15 residues. Germline lookup yields CDR1 SGHRS and CDR2 YFSETQ. CDR3 region: CASSLVPGYQETQYF.

The gene calls are TRBV11-2 and TRBJ1-2; TCRdb selects TRBD1, and the lack of DNA leaves this call unchecked. The CDR3 extends over 14 amino acids. Germline V gene lookup returns CDR1 SGHAT and CDR2 FQNNGV. The CDR3 loop reads CASSFTGANYGYTF.

The chain is built from TRBV7-1 and TRBJ2-7. TRBV7-1 counts as an open reading frame of uncertain function. This CDR3 is built from 14 residues. This CDR3 is CASSSLNGLYEQYF.

CDR3 amino acids: CATSSGPWAEAFF. V usage is TRBV15 and J usage is TRBJ1-1. The germline V gene has CDR1 LNHNV and CDR2 YYDKDF (reference sequence). The CDR3 runs 13 residues.

The rearrangement links TRBV28 to TRBJ2-7; TCRdb outputs TRBD1, but without DNA this stays unchecked. Looked up from germline, CDR1 is MDHEN and CDR2 is SYDVKM. This CDR3 spans 14 amino acids. CDR3 region: CASSQSGHSYEQYF.

The chain uses TRBV6-6 and TRBJ2-1; TCRdb picks TRBD1, but there is no DNA to check that call. The CDR3 is 13 residues long. Germline V CDR1 and CDR2: MNHNY, SVGAGI (reference sequence). The CDR3: CASSSAQWVEQFF.

The chain joins TRBV11-3 to TRBJ2-2. Germline V CDR1 and CDR2: SGHNT, YENEEA. The CDR3 loop spans 12 amino acids. CDR3 amino acids: CASAGDTGELFF.

The chain couples TRBV11-3 to TRBJ2-1; TCRdb outputs TRBD2, but without DNA this stays unchecked. The CDR3 extends over 18 amino acids. Per germline, CDR1 SGHNT and CDR2 YENEEA. The CDR3 spells CASSLGLVAGGYYNEQFF. The variable domain in full, completed from reference TRBV11-3 and TRBJ2-1, reads EAGVVQSPRYKIIEKKQPVAFWCNPISGHNTLYWYLQNLGQGPELLIRYENEEAVDDSQLPKDRFSAERLKGVDSTLKIQPAELGDSAVYLCASSLGLVAGGYYNEQFFGPGTRLTVL.

The chain employs TRBV29-1 and TRBJ1-5; TCRdb's D call, TRBD1, is unchecked because there is no DNA. CDR1 SQVTM and CDR2 ANQGSEA come from the germline V gene. There are 14 residues in the CDR3. The CDR3 reads CSVDGGQADQPQHF.

V is TRBV7-8 and J is TRBJ2-7; lacking DNA, the TRBD2 call made by TCRdb goes unchecked. Germline CDR1 reads SGHVS; CDR2 reads FQNEAQ. The CDR3 has 14 residues. CDR3 in amino acids: CASSWGAEPYEQYF.

This chain links TRBV7-9 with TRBJ2-1; absent DNA, TCRdb's TRBD1 call cannot be checked. CDR1 and CDR2 (germline): SEHNR, FQNEAQ (reference sequence). The length of the CDR3 is 15 residues. CDR3 sequence reads: CASSQPGGSYNEQFF.

This CDR3 is CASSVPRLGLAGGKQFF. V usage is TRBV6-1 and J usage is TRBJ2-1; checking the TCRdb D call of TRBD2 is not possible without DNA. This CDR3 region has 17 residues. The germline gives CDR1 MNHNS, CDR2 SASEGT.